A single sample gave rise to the 5 T cell receptor beta chains below, sequenced in a study of blood T cell repertoires in COVID-19. TCRdb's copy holds only in-frame clones and misses some; the assay was immunoSEQ multiplex PCR. This table has approximately 150,000 clones, 83% appearing once. The sample comprised peripheral blood. The receptors shown here come from a woman in her 70s who had recovered from COVID-19.

The chain joins TRBV10-3 to TRBJ2-7, with 11 bases lining up with TRBD1. Trimming removed 10 bases from V and 3 bases from J; junction bases left unmatched: 2. CDR3 length equals 12 residues. Germline CDR1 and CDR2: ENHRY and SYGVKD. In nucleotides, the CDR3 is TGTGCCACTGGGACAGGGGGCTACGAGCAGTACTTC. Protein: CATGTGGYEQYF.

This chain connects TRBV19 to TRBJ1-1, with D possibly TRBD1 on 5 matching bases. Germline V gene lookup returns CDR1 LNHDA and CDR2 SQIVND (reference sequence). The length of the CDR3 is 13 residues. Trimming cost V 9 bases and J 6 bases, with 17 bases left between them. The CDR3 DNA sequence: TGTGCCAGCCACGAAACGGGGGGGGCTGAAGCTTTCTTT. It codes for CASHETGGAEAFF.

The CDR3: CSASRGTGETQYF. CDR3 nucleotide sequence: TGCAGTGCTAGTCGGGGGACGGGGGAGACCCAGTACTTC. This chain joins TRBV20-1 and TRBJ2-5, with D tentatively TRBD2 (6 bases). CDR1 and CDR2 (germline): DFQATT, SNEGSKA (reference sequence). The CDR3 is 13 amino acids. Between the trimmed V and J ends, which lost 3 bases and 5 bases, there was a span of 13 bases.

This clone came up a few times. The rearrangement uses TRBV18 and TRBJ1-1; no clear D. Germline V gives CDR1 KGHSH, CDR2 LQKENI. V was cut by 3 bases and J by 5 bases, with 4 bases left in between. The CDR3 is made up of 11 amino acids. CDR3 sequence reads: CASSPRTEAFF. The CDR3, as DNA: TGTGCCAGCTCACCGAGGACTGAAGCTTTCTTT.

The chain employs TRBV11-2 and TRBJ1-2, with a tentative D call TRBD1 (5 bases). The CDR3 is 15 amino acids. CDR1 and CDR2 (germline): SGHAT, FQNNGV. V lost 3 bases, J lost 8 bases, and 19 bases lay in between. CDR3 sequence (DNA): TGTGCCAGCAGCTTTACCGGGGGTTCTCTGGGAGGCTACACCTTC. Translating it yields CASSFTGGSLGGYTF.